The source of this T cell receptor beta chain is a study of cytomegalovirus exposure and HLA in healthy donors. The PCR employed 60 Vbeta primers together with 13 Jbeta primers. Some clones are missing from TCRdb's copy, which holds only in-frame ones; the method was immunoSEQ multiplex PCR. Of around 140,000 clones in the sample, about 86% were seen once. About this clone itself: No antigen is known for it.

Overall study results and limits: There were some V segments, including TRBV6-2 and TRBV6-3, excluded as indistinguishable. In a later analysis, a genetic analysis reported fewer productive-TCR N-insertions in an Asian-associated ancestry cluster than the cohort average.

This CDR3 has 15 amino acids. Germline values: CDR1 LNHDA, CDR2 SQIVND (reference sequence). V gave up 3 bases and J gave up 4 bases, with 12 bases separating them. The sequencing sample was made of PBMCs. The receptor's source is a woman in her 30s in good health and CMV-seronegative. This rearrangement joins TRBV19 to TRBJ2-2, with a weak D call TRBD2 (6 bases). CDR3 residues: CASSIGGWGTGELFF. CDR3 nucleotide sequence: TGTGCCAGTAGTATTGGAGGGTGGGGCACCGGGGAGCTGTTTTTT.